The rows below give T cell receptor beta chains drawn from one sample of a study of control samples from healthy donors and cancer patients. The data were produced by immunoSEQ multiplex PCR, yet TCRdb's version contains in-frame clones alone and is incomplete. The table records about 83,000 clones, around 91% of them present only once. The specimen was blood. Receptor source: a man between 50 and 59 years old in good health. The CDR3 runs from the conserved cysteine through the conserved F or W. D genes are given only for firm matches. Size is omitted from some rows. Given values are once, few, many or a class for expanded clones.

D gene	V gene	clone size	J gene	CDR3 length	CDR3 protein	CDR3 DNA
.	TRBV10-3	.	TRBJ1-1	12	CATGSHGTEAFF	TGTGCCACCGGGTCTCATGGGACTGAAGCTTTCTTT
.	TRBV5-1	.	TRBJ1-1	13	CASSLVGQGEAFF	TGCGCCAGCAGCTTGGTGGGGCAGGGCGAAGCTTTCTTT
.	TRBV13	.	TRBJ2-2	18	CASSLGTLEESMAGELFF	TGTGCCAGCAGCTTAGGTACTTTAGAAGAGTCGATGGCCGGGGAGCTGTTTTTT
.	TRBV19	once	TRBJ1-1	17	CASSTSRLRLMNTEAFF	TGTGCCAGTAGTACTTCTCGGTTACGGCTCATGAACACTGAAGCTTTCTTT
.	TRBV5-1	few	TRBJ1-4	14	CASSFGGGNEKLFF	TGCGCCAGCAGCTTTGGAGGGGGTAATGAAAAACTGTTTTTT
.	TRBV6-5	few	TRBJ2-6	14	CASREISGANVLTF	TGTGCCAGCAGGGAGATCTCTGGGGCCAACGTCCTGACTTTC
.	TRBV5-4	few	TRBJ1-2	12	CASSQANYGYTF	TGTGCCAGCAGTCAAGCTAACTATGGCTACACCTTC
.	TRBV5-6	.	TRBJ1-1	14	CASSPNVGTNEAFF	TGTGCCAGCAGCCCGAACGTGGGGACAAATGAAGCTTTCTTT
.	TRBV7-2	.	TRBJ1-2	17	CASSLAGGGSNIYGYTF	TGTGCCAGCAGCTTAGCCGGGGGGGGCTCCAATATCTATGGCTACACCTTC
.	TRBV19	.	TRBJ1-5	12	CASTMGGQPQHF	TGTGCCAGTACCATGGGGGGTCAGCCCCAGCATTTT
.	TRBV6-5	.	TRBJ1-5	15	CASKGTVYSNQPQHF	TGTGCCAGTAAGGGAACCGTGTATAGCAATCAGCCCCAGCATTTT
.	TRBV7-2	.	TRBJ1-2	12	CASSGGNYGYTF	TGTGCCAGCTCGGGCGGTAACTATGGCTACACCTTC
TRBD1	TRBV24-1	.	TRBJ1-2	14	CATSGGQGNYGYTF	TGTGCCACCAGTGGTGGACAGGGCAACTATGGCTACACCTTC
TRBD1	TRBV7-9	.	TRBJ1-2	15	CASSLSPTGGYGYTF	TGTGCCAGCAGCTTAAGCCCGACAGGGGGGTATGGCTACACCTTC
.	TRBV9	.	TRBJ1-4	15	CASSPQGRGNEKLFF	TGTGCCAGCAGCCCACAGGGTCGGGGCAATGAAAAACTGTTTTTT
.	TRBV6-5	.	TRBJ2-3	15	CASAPSAPITDTQYF	TGTGCCAGCGCCCCAAGTGCGCCTATCACAGATACGCAGTATTTT
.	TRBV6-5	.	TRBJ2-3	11	CASGHGGTQYF	TGTGCCAGCGGACACGGAGGTACGCAGTATTTT
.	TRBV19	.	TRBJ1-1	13	CASSRHGDTEAFF	TGTGCCAGTAGTAGACATGGGGATACTGAAGCTTTCTTT
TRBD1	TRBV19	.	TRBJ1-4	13	CASRTGANEKLFF	TGTGCCAGCCGGACAGGGGCTAATGAAAAACTGTTTTTT
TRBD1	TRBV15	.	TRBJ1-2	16	CATSRGTGARDYGYTF	TGTGCCACCAGCAGAGGGACAGGGGCACGGGACTATGGCTACACCTTC
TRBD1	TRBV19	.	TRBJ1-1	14	CASSNPPGQGEAFF	TGTGCCAGTAGTAATCCACCGGGACAGGGTGAGGCTTTCTTT
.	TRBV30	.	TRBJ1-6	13	CAWNAGSTSPLHF	TGTGCCTGGAACGCAGGGTCAACCTCACCCCTCCACTTT
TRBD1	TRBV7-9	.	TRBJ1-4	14	CASSLAGGAVKLFF	TGTGCCAGCAGCTTAGCAGGGGGCGCGGTAAAACTGTTTTTT
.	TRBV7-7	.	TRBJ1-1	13	CASSLKLSSEAFF	TGTGCCAGCAGCTTAAAACTATCGTCTGAAGCTTTCTTT
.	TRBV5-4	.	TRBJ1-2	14	CASSLARVNYGYTF	TGTGCCAGCAGCTTGGCCCGCGTTAACTATGGCTACACCTTC
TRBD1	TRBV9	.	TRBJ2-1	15	CASSVGQGAFNEQFF	TGTGCCAGCAGCGTTGGACAGGGGGCATTCAATGAGCAGTTCTTC
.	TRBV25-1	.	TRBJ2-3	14	CASGPLLRPDTQYF	TGTGCCAGCGGACCACTACTTCGTCCAGATACGCAGTATTTT
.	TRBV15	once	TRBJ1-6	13	CATGSSYNSPLHF	TGTGCCACCGGGAGCTCCTATAATTCACCCCTCCACTTT
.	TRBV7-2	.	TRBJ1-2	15	CASSSPRQSNYGYTF	TGTGCCAGCAGCTCCCCCCGGCAGTCTAACTATGGCTACACCTTC
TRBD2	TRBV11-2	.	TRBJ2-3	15	CASSLNGGALDTQYF	TGTGCCAGCAGCTTAAACGGGGGGGCATTGGATACGCAGTATTTT
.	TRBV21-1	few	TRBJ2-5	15	CASSPSNGTEETQYF	TGTGCCAGCAGCCCTTCCAACGGGACAGAAGAGACCCAGTACTTC
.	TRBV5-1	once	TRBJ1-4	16	CASSLRPSRVGEKLFF	TGCGCCAGCAGCTTAAGGCCGTCTAGAGTAGGTGAAAAACTGTTTTTT
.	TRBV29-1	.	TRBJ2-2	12	CSVEGRTGELFF	TGCAGCGTTGAAGGACGAACCGGGGAGCTGTTTTTT
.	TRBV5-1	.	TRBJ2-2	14	CASSSAGSTGELFF	TGCGCCAGCAGCTCCGCCGGGAGCACCGGGGAGCTGTTTTTT
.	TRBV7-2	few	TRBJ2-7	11	CASSPSYEQYF	TGTGCCAGCAGCCCCAGCTACGAGCAGTACTTC
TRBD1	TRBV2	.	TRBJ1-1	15	CASSEGQGGVEEAFF	TGTGCCAGCAGTGAAGGGCAGGGGGGTGTGGAGGAAGCTTTCTTT
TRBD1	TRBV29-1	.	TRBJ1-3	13	CSVGGQFGNTIYF	TGCAGCGTTGGGGGACAGTTTGGAAACACCATATATTTT
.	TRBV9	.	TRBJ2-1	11	CASSVGYEQFF	TGTGCCAGCAGCGTAGGATATGAGCAGTTCTTC
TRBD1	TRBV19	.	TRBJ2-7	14	CASRRTGGVDEQYF	TGTGCCAGTAGAAGGACAGGGGGCGTCGACGAGCAGTACTTC
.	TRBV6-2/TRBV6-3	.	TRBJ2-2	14	CASSLFGNTGELFF	TGTGCCAGCAGCCTTTTTGGGAACACCGGGGAGCTGTTTTTT
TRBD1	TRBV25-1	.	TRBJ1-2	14	CASSETGGNYGYTF	TGTGCCAGCAGTGAGACAGGGGGCAACTATGGCTACACCTTC
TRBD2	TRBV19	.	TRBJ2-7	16	CASSIRGVGVTYEQYF	TGTGCCAGTAGTATCCGGGGGGTTGGCGTTACCTACGAGCAGTACTTC
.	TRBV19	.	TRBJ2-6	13	CASTGVGANVLTF	TGTGCCAGTACAGGGGTTGGGGCCAACGTCCTGACTTTC
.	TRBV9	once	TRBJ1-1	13	CASSRGGVSAAFF	TGTGCCAGCTCCCGGGGGGGGGTAAGCGCAGCTTTCTTT